This T cell receptor beta chain was documented in a study of beta chain features in type 1 diabetes. Findings and caveats of the study: Sequencing of cDNA might inflate the share of cells that strongly express TCR.

Germline loops: CDR1 MNHNS, CDR2 SASEGT. The length of the CDR3 is 11 residues. Trimming took 4 bases from V and 3 from J, leaving 4 bases between them. The whole isolated RNA underwent reverse transcription, so sequencing captured expressed TCRB transcripts. Libraries were prepared by immunoSEQ multiplex PCR; TCRdb keeps only in-frame clonotypes and omits some of them. The repertoire consists of 150,000 to 190,000 clones, with over 7.5% occurring once and the leading ten covering almost 0.65%. Note on this clone: Antigen unknown.

The receptor comes from a man between 18 and 35 years old in good health. Sequenced sample: central memory CD4+ T cells from blood. The V gene is TRBV6-1, the J gene TRBJ2-7; D ambiguous. The CDR3 DNA is TGTGCCAGCAGTGCCTTCTACGAGCAGTACTTC. Its translation is CASSAFYEQYF.